The 24 T cell receptor beta chains given below trace back to one sample, sequenced in a study of CD8 T cells in Susac syndrome. cDNA came from about 0.5 to 1 ug RNA primed by random hexamers. TCRdb re-called the immunoSEQ multiplex PCR reads through MiXCR, storing one row per CDR3 protein. The data contain 150,000 to 200,000 distinct CDR3 sequences, about 95% of them singletons. Sequencing was done on a sample of CD4+ T cells from PBMCs. The source is a human donor in good health.

The V and J genes are TRBV20-1 and TRBJ2-3, with D tentatively TRBD1 (6 bases). Germline V gene sequence: CDR1 DFQATT, CDR2 SNEGSKA (reference sequence). The length of the CDR3 is 16 residues. Trimming pared 0 bases from V and 3 bases from J, leaving 16 bases between. CDR3 residues: CSARDFGRGETDTQYF. In nucleotides, the CDR3 is TGCAGTGCTAGAGATTTTGGCAGGGGTGAGACAGATACGCAGTATTTT.

This clonotype was picked up one time. V is TRBV2 and J is TRBJ1-5; D uncertain. CDR1 and CDR2 (germline): SNHLY, FYNNEI. With 3 bases removed from V and 3 bases from J, the gap between germline ends came to 9 bases. This CDR3 region has 14 residues. The CDR3 sequence is CASSEGRINQPQHF. DNA of the CDR3: TGTGCCAGCAGTGAGGGCAGGATCAATCAGCCCCAGCATTTT.

J is TRBJ2-1 and V is TRBV4-3, with 8 positions matching TRBD2. V was pared by 3 bases and J by 3 bases, with 7 bases of the junction left unmatched. The germline V gene encodes CDR1 LGHNA and CDR2 YSLEER. The CDR3 is 16 residues long. CDR3 nucleotides: TGCGCCAGCAGCCACCGACTAGCGATCGGCTACAATGAGCAGTTCTTC. Translated, it gives CASSHRLAIGYNEQFF.

This clonotype has just one count. The V and J genes are TRBV20-1 and TRBJ2-7, with TRBD1 identical over 7 bases. CDR3 length: 18 residues. Germline CDR1 DFQATT, CDR2 SNEGSKA (reference sequence). V shed 2 bases, J shed 3 bases, and the junction held 19 bases outside the gene matches. As DNA, the CDR3 is TGCAGTGCTAGATTGTTTTTCCCGGGACAGAGTCCCGACTACGAGCAGTACTTC. Translation: CSARLFFPGQSPDYEQYF.

This clonotype came up once. V and J are TRBV15 and TRBJ1-5; D is unclear. This CDR3 spans 15 amino acids. With 0 bases removed from V and 3 bases from J, the gap between germline ends came to 9 bases. Germline-derived CDR1 and CDR2 are LNHNV and YYDKDF (reference sequence). CDR3 nucleotides: TGTGCCACCAGCAGAGATGGCGGATCCAATCAGCCCCAGCATTTT. It codes for CATSRDGGSNQPQHF.

CDR3 bases: TGTGCCAGCAGACCCGGGACAGGGAACGAGCAGTACTTC. It translates to CASRPGTGNEQYF. The V call is TRBV21-1, the J call TRBJ2-7; the table calls TRBD1, which could not be checked here. TRBV21-1 is listed as a pseudogene. This CDR3 is 13 amino acids long.

The chain recombines TRBV30 with TRBJ1-2; no definite D call. The germline V gene encodes CDR1 GTSNPN and CDR2 SVGIG (reference sequence). V lost 2 bases and J 3 bases, leaving 19 bases between the germline ends. This CDR3 is built from 16 residues. The CDR3 loop is CAWSSSHPAQDYGYTF. The CDR3 DNA follows: TGTGCCTGGAGTTCCTCCCACCCAGCGCAAGACTATGGCTACACCTTC.

The chain is built from TRBV11-2 and TRBJ2-1; 7 positions match TRBD1. Trimming took 5 bases from V and 4 from J; bases not matched to a gene: 5. This CDR3 has 14 amino acids. Germline V lookup: CDR1 SGHAT, CDR2 FQNNGV. CDR3 sequence (DNA): TGTGCCAGCAGCAGAGACAGGGTTTACAATGAGCAGTTCTTC. Translation gives CASSRDRVYNEQFF.

J is TRBJ1-1 and V is TRBV20-1; 7 positions agree with TRBD1. Unmatched junction bases numbered 7, after V lost 4 bases and J lost 2 bases. The CDR3 contains 14 residues. Germline-derived CDR1 and CDR2 are DFQATT and SNEGSKA (reference sequence). The CDR3 coding sequence is TGCAGTGCTACCCCCGGGACAGCCAACACTGAAGCTTTCTTT. Amino acids: CSATPGTANTEAFF.

V and J are TRBV20-1 and TRBJ1-2, with 7 bases fitting TRBD1. Germline V gene lookup returns CDR1 DFQATT and CDR2 SNEGSKA (reference sequence). J lost 4 bases, V lost 3 bases, and 23 bases had no gene match. The CDR3 has 19 residues. CDR3 in DNA: TGCAGTGCTAGTTCTGCCCTAACGGGACAGACCTTCATTGGCTATGGCTACACCTTC. As protein: CSASSALTGQTFIGYGYTF.

V is TRBV6-1 and J is TRBJ2-3; 14 nucleotides agree with TRBD2. Unmatched junction bases numbered 19, after V lost 8 bases and J lost 3 bases. CDR3 size: 20 residues. Germline CDR1 is MNHNS and CDR2 is SASEGT. The CDR3 DNA is TGTGCCAGCCCCCCCCCTCCCGGGACTAGCGGGGGCCGGCAAACAGATACGCAGTATTTT. Its translation: CASPPPPGTSGGRQTDTQYF.

The V call is TRBV7-9, the J call TRBJ2-1, with 9 bases aligning to TRBD2. V was pared by 7 bases and J by 7 bases, with 20 bases of the junction left unmatched. From germline, CDR1 is SEHNR and CDR2 FQNEAQ (reference sequence). The CDR3 totals 18 residues. CDR3 amino acids: CASTPDWSGGSRTNEQFF. The DNA of the CDR3 is TGTGCCAGCACCCCGGACTGGAGCGGGGGGAGTCGTACAAATGAGCAGTTCTTC.

In DNA, the CDR3 is TGCGCCAGCAGCTTGACAGGAGAAGGCTACGAGCAGTACTTC. Protein product: CASSLTGEGYEQYF. The chain links TRBV5-1 to TRBJ2-7; TRBD1 might be the D (5 bases). V was trimmed by 1 base and J by 3 bases, leaving 11 bases between them. This CDR3 is 14 amino acids long. Germline CDR1 and CDR2: SGHRS and YFSETQ.

V and J are TRBV3-1 and TRBJ1-2, with 9 bases aligning to TRBD1. CDR3 length equals 14 residues. CDR1 and CDR2 (germline): LGHDT, YNNKEL (reference sequence). The V and J ends lost 4 bases and 12 bases, in that order; junction bases with no gene match: 12. The CDR3 reads CASSPRRDRESNTF. The CDR3, as DNA: TGTGCCAGCAGCCCTAGACGGGACAGGGAGTCTAACACCTTC.

The chain combines TRBV24-1 with TRBJ2-1, with D possibly matching TRBD1 (6 bases). In germline, CDR1 is KGHDR, CDR2 SFDVKD. V dropped 2 bases and J dropped 3 bases, with 16 bases sitting between them. CDR3 length: 17 residues. As DNA, the CDR3 is TGTGCCACCAGTGATTCGCAGACAGGAGACAACTACAATGAGCAGTTCTTC. This gives the protein CATSDSQTGDNYNEQFF.

The chain has TRBV29-1 and TRBJ2-1, with D tentatively TRBD1 or TRBD2 (5 bases each). Trimming cost V 0 bases and J 0 bases, with 12 bases left between them. The CDR3 sequence is 16 residues long. Germline V gene sequence: CDR1 SQVTM, CDR2 ANQGSEA. The CDR3 sequence: CSVEDRAGSSYNEQFF. CDR3 nucleotides: TGCAGCGTTGAAGATCGGGCAGGGAGCTCCTACAATGAGCAGTTCTTC.

The J gene is TRBJ1-1, the V gene TRBV3-1; D perhaps matches TRBD1 (5 bases). The CDR3 is 13 residues long. Trimming stripped 0 bases from V and 8 bases from J, with 10 bases between. Germline values: CDR1 LGHDT, CDR2 YNNKEL (reference sequence). DNA for the CDR3: TGTGCCAGCAGCCAAGAGGGGACGGTGGAAGCTTTCTTT. It encodes CASSQEGTVEAFF.

The V gene is TRBV20-1, the J gene TRBJ2-7; weak D call: TRBD2 (6 bases). The CDR3 length is 11 residues. Germline CDR1 reads DFQATT; CDR2 reads SNEGSKA (reference sequence). Trimming removed 7 bases from V and 4 bases from J, with 11 bases in between. The DNA of the CDR3 is TGCAGTGTTGTGGAGGGGTACGAGCAGTACTTC. It translates to CSVVEGYEQYF.

The chain is built from TRBV7-9 and TRBJ2-7, with TRBD2 identical over 10 bases. CDR3 length: 13 amino acids. The junction had 2 bases not matched to a gene; V was cut back by 2 bases and J by 7 bases. Germline CDR1 SEHNR, CDR2 FQNEAQ (reference sequence). CDR3 amino acids: CASSLSGREEQYF. Written as DNA, the CDR3 is TGTGCCAGCAGCTTAAGCGGGAGGGAAGAGCAGTACTTC.

The chain combines TRBV5-1 with TRBJ1-1; D remains unclear. The CDR3 consists of 15 residues. Per the germline V gene, CDR1 is SGHRS and CDR2 is YFSETQ. Trimming pared 4 bases from V and 0 bases from J, leaving 13 bases between. The CDR3, as DNA: TGCGCCAGCAGCAATGGACGGAGTATGAACACTGAAGCTTTCTTT. Translating gives CASSNGRSMNTEAFF.

This rearrangement joins TRBV9 to TRBJ1-6, with D possibly TRBD1 on 5 matching bases. Trimming shortened V by 4 bases and J by 16 bases, and 24 bases separated the two germline ends. Germline assignment: CDR1 SGDLS and CDR2 YYNGEE. The CDR3 contains 15 residues. CDR3 sequence reads: CASSWLSDTAGGLHF. In DNA form, the CDR3 reads TGTGCCAGCAGCTGGTTAAGCGATACAGCCGGGGGTCTCCACTTT. The full variable domain, in which reference TRBV9 and TRBJ1-6 provide the parts outside the CDR3, is DSGVTQTPKHLITATGQRVTLRCSPRSGDLSVYWYQQSLDQGLQFLIQYYNGEERAKGNILERFSAQQFPDLHSELNLSSLELGDSALYFCASSWLSDTAGGLHFGNGTRLTVT.

This rearrangement joins TRBV7-9 to TRBJ2-5, with unresolved D. The CDR3 extends over 14 amino acids. Between the trimmed V and J ends, which lost 5 bases and 4 bases, there was a span of 14 bases. Per germline, CDR1 SEHNR and CDR2 FQNEAQ (reference sequence). CDR3 region: CASSHSTPPETQYF. CDR3 DNA: TGTGCCAGCAGCCACTCGACACCCCCAGAGACCCAGTACTTC.

This chain uses TRBV7-9 with TRBJ2-6, with TRBD1 matching 8 bases. CDR1 SEHNR and CDR2 FQNEAQ come from the germline V gene (reference sequence). V lost 5 bases to trimming and J lost 3 bases; unmatched junction nucleotides: 6. This CDR3 spans 16 amino acids. This CDR3 is CASSHRTGNGANVLTF. CDR3 in DNA: TGTGCCAGCAGCCATCGGACAGGGAATGGGGCCAACGTCCTGACTTTC.

This clonotype was detected only a few times. V usage is TRBV29-1 and J usage is TRBJ2-7, with D unresolved. V lost 0 bases to trimming and J lost 3 bases, with 6 bases between them. The CDR3 consists of 12 residues. Germline assignment: CDR1 SQVTM and CDR2 ANQGSEA. The CDR3 bases are TGCAGCGTTGAAGATCCGGGCTACGAGCAGTACTTC. Its translation is CSVEDPGYEQYF.